The 25 T cell receptor beta chains reported below all come from one sample, sequenced in a study of cytotoxic CD8 clonotypes in ibrutinib-treated CLL (dated by TCRdb to about 2021). The time point label corresponds to: around 25 months on ibrutinib. Library construction relied on the immunoSEQ multiplex PCR assay. In TCRdb, the immuneACCESS table is reduced to in-frame sequences with V and J assigned. These tables do not hold every clone; where another copy was compared, an unresolved V gene accounts for under half, and the others remain unexplained. The sample includes about 130,000 clones, with around 84% observed a single time. 3% to 4% of the sample belongs to the ten largest clones. The source was PBMCs, collected after 24 months of ibrutinib treatment. Receptors originate from a human donor with chronic lymphocytic leukemia.

This clone is a singleton in its sample. The chain couples TRBV7-9 to TRBJ1-3; D is unresolved. The V end was cut by 3 bases, the J end by 0 bases, with 3 bases between. The CDR3 covers 13 residues. The V gene's germline CDR1 is SEHNR and CDR2 FQNEAQ (reference sequence). The CDR3 DNA follows: TGTGCCAGCAGCTTGAGCTCTGGAAACACCATATATTTT. Protein: CASSLSSGNTIYF.

The chain combines TRBV6-5 with TRBJ1-6; unclear D gene. V was pared by 6 bases and J by 17 bases, with 20 bases between. Looked up from germline, CDR1 is MNHEY and CDR2 is SVGAGI. There are 13 residues in the CDR3. The CDR3: CASRDGLGGRFHF. The CDR3 coding sequence is TGTGCCAGCAGGGACGGGCTCGGCGGACGCTTCCACTTT.

The V and J genes are TRBV28 and TRBJ2-1, with TRBD1 identical over 7 bases. Trimming took 7 bases from V and 15 from J; bases not matched to a gene: 12. The CDR3 consists of 12 residues. From germline, CDR1 is MDHEN and CDR2 SYDVKM. The CDR3 nucleotides read TGTGCCAGCACCGCCACTACCGGGACAGTGTTCTTC. Protein sequence: CASTATTGTVFF.

This chain connects TRBV5-5 to TRBJ2-5, with D unresolved. Trimming shortened V by 0 bases and J by 1 base, and 10 bases separated the two germline ends. CDR3 size: 15 residues. The V gene's germline CDR1 is SGHKS and CDR2 YYEKEE (reference sequence). The CDR3 sequence is CASSLDWESQETQYF. The CDR3 nucleotides read TGTGCCAGCAGCTTGGATTGGGAAAGCCAAGAGACCCAGTACTTC.

The rearrangement links TRBV5-1 to TRBJ1-2; perhaps TRBD1 as D (5 bases). Trimming took off 3 bases at V and 6 bases at J, with 18 bases between the two ends. This CDR3 comprises 15 residues. Germline values: CDR1 SGHRS, CDR2 YFSETQ. The CDR3 region has the DNA TGCGCCAGCAGCTCCCAACCGACGGGGACGGATGGCTACACCTTC. Translation: CASSSQPTGTDGYTF.

The rearrangement links TRBV7-9 to TRBJ2-5, with 11 bases lining up with TRBD1. This CDR3 is 16 amino acids long. V gave up 8 bases and J gave up 3 bases; unmatched junction bases: 11. From germline, CDR1 is SEHNR and CDR2 FQNEAQ (reference sequence). In nucleotides, the CDR3 is TGTGCCAGCCCAGCTTTCGGACAGGGGGCCAAAGAGACCCAGTACTTC. It translates to CASPAFGQGAKETQYF.

The chain is built from TRBV9 and TRBJ2-5, with unresolved D. The germline gives CDR1 SGDLS, CDR2 YYNGEE. The CDR3 runs to 11 residues. Trimming removed 0 bases at V and 6 bases at J, with 3 bases between. This chain's CDR3 is CASSVDKTQYF. CDR3 sequence (DNA): TGTGCCAGCAGCGTAGATAAGACCCAGTACTTC.

The V call is TRBV5-8, the J call TRBJ2-3, with D possibly being TRBD2 (6 bases). The V and J ends lost 3 bases and 9 bases respectively, with 20 bases between them. The CDR3 runs 15 residues. CDR1 SGHTS and CDR2 YDEGEE come from the germline V gene. CDR3 residues: CASSSQGPTSRTQYF. In DNA, the CDR3 is TGTGCCAGCAGCTCCCAAGGTCCAACTAGCAGGACGCAGTATTTT.

Turning to this clone: Germline and junction disagree at one end, which may indicate a read error. This sample also contains other DNA sequences that code for the same CDR3. The chain recombines TRBV6-5 with TRBJ1-2; D is perhaps TRBD1 (6 bases). The CDR3 is made up of 13 amino acids. Germline assignment: CDR1 MNHEY and CDR2 SVGAGI. DNA for the CDR3: TGTGCCTGTCGTCGGGGGCTGGATGATGGCTACACTTTC. This gives the protein CACRRGLDDGYTF.

This clone was detected a few times. Additional DNA sequences in this sample encode the identical CDR3. V usage is TRBV9 and J usage is TRBJ1-6; unclear D gene. V was cut by 2 bases and J by 0 bases, with 6 bases left in between. This CDR3 has 15 residues. CDR1 is SGDLS and CDR2 is YYNGEE in the germline V gene. For the CDR3, the DNA is TGTGCCAGCAGCGTCCAGAGCTCCTATAATTCACCCCTCCACTTT. Translated, it gives CASSVQSSYNSPLHF. The full variable domain, in which reference TRBV9 and TRBJ1-6 provide the parts outside the CDR3, is DSGVTQTPKHLITATGQRVTLRCSPRSGDLSVYWYQQSLDQGLQFLIQYYNGEERAKGNILERFSAQQFPDLHSELNLSSLELGDSALYFCASSVQSSYNSPLHFGNGTRLTVT.

The genes are TRBV6-5 and TRBJ2-1; 7 nucleotides match TRBD2. Germline V gene sequence: CDR1 MNHEY, CDR2 SVGAGI. There are 14 residues in the CDR3. Trimming took 5 bases from V and 6 from J; bases not matched to a gene: 7. CDR3 region: CASSNTGTTNEQFF. Written as DNA, the CDR3 is TGTGCCAGCAGTAATACCGGGACTACCAATGAGCAGTTCTTC.

This clone has just one count. The chain links TRBV6-6 to TRBJ1-5; D is unresolved. Germline V gene data show CDR1 as MNHNY and CDR2 as SVGAGI (reference sequence). Trimming cost V 7 bases and J 6 bases, with 16 bases left between them. The CDR3 runs to 14 residues. The chain's CDR3 is CASNEAGGGQPQHF. In DNA form, the CDR3 reads TGTGCCAGCAACGAGGCGGGAGGCGGTCAGCCCCAGCATTTT.

The CDR3 is CASRTALGYTF. The CDR3 DNA follows: TGTGCCAGCAGGACTGCTCTTGGCTACACCTTC. J is TRBJ1-2 and V is TRBV6-1; no clear D. The CDR3 spans 11 residues. V gave up 6 bases and J gave up 7 bases, with 9 bases separating them. Germline values: CDR1 MNHNS, CDR2 SASEGT.

The J gene is TRBJ2-1, the V gene TRBV6-1, with 8 nucleotides matching TRBD1. V trimming: 6 bases; J trimming: 1 base; junction bases outside the gene matches: 2. The CDR3 has 14 residues. Germline V lookup: CDR1 MNHNS, CDR2 SASEGT. The DNA for the CDR3 is TGTGCCAGCAGCCGACAGGGGTCCTACAATGAGCAGTTCTTC. This translates into CASSRQGSYNEQFF.

J is TRBJ1-2 and V is TRBV18; TRBD1 is a possible D gene (6 bases). This CDR3 region has 13 residues. Germline loops: CDR1 KGHSH, CDR2 LQKENI. V was clipped by 3 bases and J by 4 bases, with 9 bases between them. The CDR3: CASSPDRIYGYTF. CDR3 in DNA: TGTGCCAGCTCACCTGACAGGATCTATGGCTACACCTTC.

The rearrangement joins TRBV15 to TRBJ2-5; D assignment may be TRBD1 or TRBD2 (5 bases each). CDR1 LNHNV and CDR2 YYDKDF come from the germline V gene (reference sequence). This CDR3 is 13 amino acids long. V lost 3 bases to trimming and J lost 5 bases, with 10 bases between them. In DNA form, the CDR3 reads TGTGCCACCAGCAGCCGGGACGGGGAGACCCAGTACTTC. It translates to CATSSRDGETQYF.

This chain joins TRBV5-1 and TRBJ2-5; 14 bases match TRBD2. The germline V gene has CDR1 SGHRS and CDR2 YFSETQ. The CDR3 length is 16 residues. V lost 0 bases and J lost 4; bases outside the gene matches: 2. CDR3 in DNA: TGCGCCAGCAGCTTGGGCGGGACTAGCGGGGGAGAGACCCAGTACTTC. It is translated as CASSLGGTSGGETQYF.

This clone was seen only once. V and J are TRBV6-5 and TRBJ2-2; TRBD1 is a possible D gene (5 bases). The germline V gene encodes CDR1 MNHEY and CDR2 SVGAGI. V lost 8 bases to trimming and J lost 6 bases, with 16 bases between them. The CDR3 covers 14 residues. The DNA of the CDR3 is TGTGCCAGCTTGTTGGACACGCACCCCGGGGAGCTGTTTTTT. Its translation: CASLLDTHPGELFF.

This rearrangement joins TRBV4-2 to TRBJ2-5, with a tentative D call TRBD2 (5 bases). CDR1 is LGHNA and CDR2 is YNFKEQ in the germline V gene. V gave up 4 bases and J gave up 4 bases, with 16 bases separating them. This CDR3 is 15 amino acids long. In DNA, the CDR3 is TGTGCCAGCAGCCCCGGGGTCGGGCTTGGAGAGACCCAGTACTTC. Encoded protein: CASSPGVGLGETQYF.

The CDR3 sequence is CASSLQGRYEQYF. The CDR3 coding sequence is TGTGCCAGCAGTCTACAGGGTAGGTACGAGCAGTACTTC. This chain joins TRBV27 and TRBJ2-7, with D perhaps matching TRBD1 (6 bases). The V and J ends lost 5 bases and 4 bases respectively, with 12 bases between them. This CDR3 has 13 residues. Germline V CDR1 and CDR2: MNHEY, SMNVEV (reference sequence).

This clone showed up just once. The chain is built from TRBV9 and TRBJ2-2; D call uncertain. The CDR3 is 15 amino acids. Trimming shortened V by 3 bases and J by 0 bases, and 9 bases separated the two germline ends. CDR1 and CDR2 from the germline V gene are SGDLS and YYNGEE. In DNA form, the CDR3 reads TGTGCCAGCAGCGCCACCCGAGCGAACACCGGGGAGCTGTTTTTT. Its translation: CASSATRANTGELFF.

CDR3 nucleotide sequence: TGTGCCAGCAGCGTAGGAGCGGGGGGACCCTACAATGAGCAGTTCTTC. It specifies CASSVGAGGPYNEQFF. This chain uses TRBV9 with TRBJ2-1, with 9 bases fitting TRBD2. The CDR3 spans 16 residues. V lost 0 bases to trimming and J lost 2 bases; unmatched junction nucleotides: 3. Germline assignment: CDR1 SGDLS and CDR2 YYNGEE.

This clone was detected only a few times. This chain links TRBV11-2 with TRBJ2-2; D is perhaps TRBD1 or TRBD2 (5 bases each). The CDR3 consists of 16 residues. Trimming stripped 2 bases from V and 7 bases from J, with 17 bases between. CDR1 is SGHAT, CDR2 FQNNGV, per germline. The CDR3 protein is CASSLRGSATGGELFF. Written as DNA, the CDR3 is TGTGCCAGCAGCTTAAGGGGTAGCGCAACCGGCGGGGAGCTGTTTTTT.

The CDR3 protein is CASSSGGLADSYEQYF. Written as DNA, the CDR3 is TGCGCCAGCAGCTCGGGGGGACTAGCGGACTCCTACGAGCAGTACTTC. The chain joins TRBV5-1 to TRBJ2-7; 11 bases fit TRBD2. The CDR3 length is 16 residues. The V gene end was trimmed by 3 bases and the J gene end by 0 bases; junction bases not matched to a gene: 5. CDR1 SGHRS and CDR2 YFSETQ come from the germline V gene.

The genes are TRBV5-6 and TRBJ1-6, with a tentative D call TRBD1 (6 bases). CDR3 length: 15 residues. V lost 3 bases and J lost 9, with 16 bases in between. Looked up from germline, CDR1 is SGHDT and CDR2 is YYEEEE. CDR3 coding DNA: TGTGCCAGCAGCTCGGACGGGGGCGTAGGTTCACCCCTCCACTTT. Protein product: CASSSDGGVGSPLHF. Full variable domain (remainder filled in from reference TRBV5-6 and TRBJ1-6): DAGVTQSPTHLIKTRGQQVTLRCSPKSGHDTVSWYQQALGQGPQFIFQYYEEEERQRGNFPDRFSGHQFPNYSSELNVNALLLGDSALYLCASSSDGGVGSPLHFGNGTRLTVT.